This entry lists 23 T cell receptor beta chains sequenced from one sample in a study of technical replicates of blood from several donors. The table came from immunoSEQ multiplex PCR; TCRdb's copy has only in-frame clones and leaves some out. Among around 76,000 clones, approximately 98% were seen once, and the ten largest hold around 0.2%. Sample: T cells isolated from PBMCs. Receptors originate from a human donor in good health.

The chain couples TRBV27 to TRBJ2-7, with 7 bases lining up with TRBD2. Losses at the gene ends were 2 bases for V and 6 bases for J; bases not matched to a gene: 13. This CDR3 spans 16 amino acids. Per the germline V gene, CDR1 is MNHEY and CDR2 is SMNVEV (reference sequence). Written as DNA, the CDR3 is TGTGCCAGCAGTTTAAGGGACTATGGGGGTCGGGGCGAGCAGTACTTC. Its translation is CASSLRDYGGRGEQYF.

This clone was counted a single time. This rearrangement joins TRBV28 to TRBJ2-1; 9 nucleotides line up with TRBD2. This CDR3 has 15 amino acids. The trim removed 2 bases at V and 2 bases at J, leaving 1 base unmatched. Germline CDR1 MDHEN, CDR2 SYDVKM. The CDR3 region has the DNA TGTGCCAGCAGTTTAGCGGGAGGGGCCTACAATGAGCAGTTCTTC. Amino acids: CASSLAGGAYNEQFF.

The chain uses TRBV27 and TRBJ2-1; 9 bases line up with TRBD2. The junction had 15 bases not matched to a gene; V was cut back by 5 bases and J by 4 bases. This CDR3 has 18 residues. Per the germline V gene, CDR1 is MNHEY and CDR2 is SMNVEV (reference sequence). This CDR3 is CASSPLAGLKKVYNEQFF. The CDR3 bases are TGTGCCAGCAGTCCTCTAGCGGGACTGAAAAAAGTTTACAATGAGCAGTTCTTC.

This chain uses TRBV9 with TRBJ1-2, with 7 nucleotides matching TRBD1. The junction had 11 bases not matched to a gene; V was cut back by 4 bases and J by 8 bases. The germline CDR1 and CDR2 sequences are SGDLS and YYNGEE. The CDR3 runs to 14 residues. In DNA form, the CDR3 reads TGTGCCAGCAGCCACACGACAGGGCTGGGCGGCTACACCTTC. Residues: CASSHTTGLGGYTF.

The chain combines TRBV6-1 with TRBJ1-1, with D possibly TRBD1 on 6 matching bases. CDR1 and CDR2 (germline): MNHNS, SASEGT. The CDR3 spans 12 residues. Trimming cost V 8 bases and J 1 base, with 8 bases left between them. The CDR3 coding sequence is TGTGCCAGCCCGACAGGGAACACTGAAGCTTTCTTT. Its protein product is CASPTGNTEAFF.

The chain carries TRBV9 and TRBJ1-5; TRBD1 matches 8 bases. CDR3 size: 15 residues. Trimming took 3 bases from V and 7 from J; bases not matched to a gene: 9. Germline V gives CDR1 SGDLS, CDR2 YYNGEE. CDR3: CASSGTGQAFQPQHF. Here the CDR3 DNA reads TGTGCCAGCAGCGGAACGGGACAGGCGTTCCAGCCCCAGCATTTT.

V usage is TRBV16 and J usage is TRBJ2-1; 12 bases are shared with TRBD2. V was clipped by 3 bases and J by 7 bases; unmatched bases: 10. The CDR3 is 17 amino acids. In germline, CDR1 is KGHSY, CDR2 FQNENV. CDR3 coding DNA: TGTGCCAGCAGCCACAATAGCGGACTAGCGGGAAGTAATGAGCAGTTCTTC. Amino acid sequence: CASSHNSGLAGSNEQFF. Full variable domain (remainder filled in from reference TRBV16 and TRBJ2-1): GEEVAQTPKHLVRGEGQKAKLYCAPIKGHSYVFWYQQVLKNEFKFLISFQNENVFDETGMPKERFSAKCLPNSPCSLEIQATKLEDSAVYFCASSHNSGLAGSNEQFFGPGTRLTVL.

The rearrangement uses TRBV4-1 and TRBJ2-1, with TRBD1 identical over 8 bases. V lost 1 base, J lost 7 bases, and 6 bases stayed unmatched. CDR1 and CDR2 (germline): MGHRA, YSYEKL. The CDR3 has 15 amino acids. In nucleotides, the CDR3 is TGCGCCAGCAGCCAAGTGGCAGGGGGCATGAATGAGCAGTTCTTC. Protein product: CASSQVAGGMNEQFF.

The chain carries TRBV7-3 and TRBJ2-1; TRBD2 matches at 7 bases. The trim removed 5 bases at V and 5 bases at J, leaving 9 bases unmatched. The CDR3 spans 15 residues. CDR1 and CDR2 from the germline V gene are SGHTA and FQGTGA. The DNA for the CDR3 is TGTGCCAGCAGCCACCAGCGGGAAAGGAACAATGAGCAGTTCTTC. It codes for CASSHQRERNNEQFF.

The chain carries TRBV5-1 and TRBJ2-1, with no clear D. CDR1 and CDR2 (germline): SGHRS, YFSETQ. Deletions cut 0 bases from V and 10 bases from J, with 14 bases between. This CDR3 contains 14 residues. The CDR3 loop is CASSLALGGREQFF. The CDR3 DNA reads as TGCGCCAGCAGCTTGGCTCTAGGCGGTCGGGAGCAGTTCTTC.

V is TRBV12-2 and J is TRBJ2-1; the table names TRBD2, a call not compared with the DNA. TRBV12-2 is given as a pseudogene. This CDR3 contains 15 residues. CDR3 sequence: CASRPKPSCYDEQFF. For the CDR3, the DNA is TGTGCAAGTCGCCCTAAACCCTCCTGTTATGATGAGCAGTTCTTC.

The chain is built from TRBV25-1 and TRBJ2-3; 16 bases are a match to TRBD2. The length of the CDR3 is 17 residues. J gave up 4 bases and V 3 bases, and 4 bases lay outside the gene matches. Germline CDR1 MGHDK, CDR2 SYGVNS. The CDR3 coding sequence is TGTGCCAGCAGTGACTTGGGACTAGCGGGAGGGGCAGATACGCAGTATTTT. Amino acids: CASSDLGLAGGADTQYF.

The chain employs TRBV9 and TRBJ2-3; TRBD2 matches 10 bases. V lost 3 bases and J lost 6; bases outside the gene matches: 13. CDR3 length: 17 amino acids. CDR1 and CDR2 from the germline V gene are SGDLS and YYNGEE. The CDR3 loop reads CASSAFLAGGPLDTQYF. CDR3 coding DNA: TGTGCCAGCAGCGCCTTTTTAGCGGGAGGTCCACTGGATACGCAGTATTTT.

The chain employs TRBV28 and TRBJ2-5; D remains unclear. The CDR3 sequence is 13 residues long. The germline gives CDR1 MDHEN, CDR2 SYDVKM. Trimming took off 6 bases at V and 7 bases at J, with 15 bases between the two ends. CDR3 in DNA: TGTGCCAGCAGCCTAGTGGCCGGCGGGACCCAGTACTTC. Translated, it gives CASSLVAGGTQYF.

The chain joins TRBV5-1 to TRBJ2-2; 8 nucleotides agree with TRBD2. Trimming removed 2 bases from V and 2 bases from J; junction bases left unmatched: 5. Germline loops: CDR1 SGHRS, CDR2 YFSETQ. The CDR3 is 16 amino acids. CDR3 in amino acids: CASSFTLAANTGELFF. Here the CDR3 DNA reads TGCGCCAGCAGCTTCACACTAGCGGCTAACACCGGGGAGCTGTTTTTT.

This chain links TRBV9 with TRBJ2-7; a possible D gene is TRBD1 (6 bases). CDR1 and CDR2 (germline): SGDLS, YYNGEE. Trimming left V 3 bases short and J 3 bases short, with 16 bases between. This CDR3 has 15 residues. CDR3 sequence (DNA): TGTGCCAGCAGCGCCCTCCCAGGGGTTGTCTACGAGCAGTACTTC. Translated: CASSALPGVVYEQYF.

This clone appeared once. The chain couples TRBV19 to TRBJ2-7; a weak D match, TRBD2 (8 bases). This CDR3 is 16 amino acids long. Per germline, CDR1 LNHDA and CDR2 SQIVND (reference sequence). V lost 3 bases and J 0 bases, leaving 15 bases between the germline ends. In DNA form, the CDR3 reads TGTGCCAGTAGTATCGGGGGGGGGACAGCCTCCTACGAGCAGTACTTC. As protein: CASSIGGGTASYEQYF.

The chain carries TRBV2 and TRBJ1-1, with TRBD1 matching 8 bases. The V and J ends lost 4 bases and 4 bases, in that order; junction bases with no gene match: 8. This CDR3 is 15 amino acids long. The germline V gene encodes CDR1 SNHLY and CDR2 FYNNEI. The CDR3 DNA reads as TGTGCCAGCAGTGGGGTCGGACAGGGCCTCACTGAAGCTTTCTTT. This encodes CASSGVGQGLTEAFF.

The DNA of the CDR3 is TGCGCCAGCAGCCTAACACCGGGAGGGCTAAACACTGAAGCTTTCTTT. Protein product: CASSLTPGGLNTEAFF. The chain has TRBV4-1 and TRBJ1-1; D unclear. Trimming left V 4 bases short and J 2 bases short, with 17 bases between. The CDR3 length is 16 residues. Germline CDR1 is MGHRA and CDR2 is YSYEKL.

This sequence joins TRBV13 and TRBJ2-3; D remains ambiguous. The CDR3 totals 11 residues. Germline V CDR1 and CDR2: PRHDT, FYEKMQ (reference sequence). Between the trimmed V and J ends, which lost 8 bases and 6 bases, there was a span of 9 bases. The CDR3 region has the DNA TGTGCCAGCTCTGGCTTGGATACGCAGTATTTT. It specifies CASSGLDTQYF.

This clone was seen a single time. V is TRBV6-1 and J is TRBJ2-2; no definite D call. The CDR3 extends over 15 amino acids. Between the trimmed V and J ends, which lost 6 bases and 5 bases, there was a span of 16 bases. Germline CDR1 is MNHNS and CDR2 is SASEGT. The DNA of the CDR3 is TGTGCCAGCAGCCCCGCTGCAGGTGCGACCGGGGAGCTGTTTTTT. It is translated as CASSPAAGATGELFF.

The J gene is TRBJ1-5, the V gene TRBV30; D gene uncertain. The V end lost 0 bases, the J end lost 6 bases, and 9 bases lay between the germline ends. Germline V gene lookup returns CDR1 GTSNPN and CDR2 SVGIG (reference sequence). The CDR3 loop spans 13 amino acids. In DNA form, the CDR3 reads TGTGCCTGGAGTGTACGGGATCTTCAGCCCCAGCATTTT. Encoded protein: CAWSVRDLQPQHF.

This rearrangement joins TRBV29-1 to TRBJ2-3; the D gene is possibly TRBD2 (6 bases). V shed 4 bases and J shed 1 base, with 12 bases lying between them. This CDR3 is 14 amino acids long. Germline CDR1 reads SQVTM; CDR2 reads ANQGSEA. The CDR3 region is CSVAVGGGTDTQYF. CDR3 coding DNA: TGCAGCGTTGCAGTGGGAGGCGGCACAGATACGCAGTATTTT.